These T cell receptor beta chains were read from a single sample in a study of cytomegalovirus exposure and HLA in healthy donors. TCRdb's copy holds only in-frame clones and misses some; the assay was immunoSEQ multiplex PCR. The data show approximately 100,000 clones, with around 77% seen just once and under 4.5% held by the top ten. Sequencing was carried out using PBMCs. The receptors were sampled from a middle-aged man in good health and CMV-seropositive. Each CDR3 is given with its conserved first and last residue. Fields, in order: D gene, clone size, J gene, V gene, CDR3 protein, CDR3 DNA. D genes are given only for firm matches. Some rows have no size entry. The others give once, few or many, or a class for an expanded clone.

TRBD1	.	TRBJ1-4	TRBV5-4	CASSLTPGQGIGRTNEKLFF	TGTGCCAGCAGCTTGACACCGGGACAGGGTATAGGTCGAACTAATGAAAAACTGTTTTTT
TRBD2	.	TRBJ2-1	TRBV28	CASSPAWAGGYNEQFF	TGTGCCAGCAGTCCCGCCTGGGCGGGAGGGTACAATGAGCAGTTCTTC
.	.	TRBJ2-6	TRBV5-1	CASSPLIGGSGANVLTF	TGCGCCAGCAGCCCCTTAATAGGGGGCTCTGGGGCCAACGTCCTGACTTTC
.	.	TRBJ2-1	TRBV10-2	CASSEVLEQFF	TGCGCCAGCAGTGAGGTATTGGAGCAGTTCTTC
TRBD2	.	TRBJ2-3	TRBV5-4	CASSLSSGITDTQYF	TGTGCCAGCAGCTTAAGTAGCGGGATAACAGATACGCAGTATTTT
TRBD2	.	TRBJ2-7	TRBV19	CASSAASGYEQYF	TGTGCCAGTAGTGCTGCTAGCGGGTACGAGCAGTACTTC
.	.	TRBJ2-7	TRBV30	CAWSSTYEQYF	TGTGCCTGGAGCAGTACCTACGAGCAGTACTTC
TRBD1	few	TRBJ1-2	TRBV5-1	CASSLDRGRGYTF	TGCGCCAGCAGCTTGGACAGGGGCAGGGGCTACACCTTC
TRBD2	.	TRBJ2-1	TRBV18	CASSPTSGSNEQFF	TGTGCCAGCTCACCGACTAGCGGGAGCAATGAGCAGTTCTTC
TRBD1	.	TRBJ2-6	TRBV7-2	CASSLTGGSGANVLTF	TGTGCCAGCAGCCTTACAGGGGGCTCTGGGGCCAACGTCCTGACTTTC
TRBD1	.	TRBJ1-5	TRBV19	CASNLGRGQWQPQHF	TGTGCCAGTAATCTTGGCAGGGGGCAATGGCAGCCCCAGCATTTT
TRBD1	.	TRBJ2-7	TRBV7-9	CASSSGQGRKQYF	TGTGCCAGCAGCTCGGGACAGGGAAGAAAGCAGTACTTC
TRBD2	.	TRBJ2-1	TRBV6-1	CASTTSGRAVNEQFF	TGTGCCAGCACAACTAGCGGGAGGGCCGTGAATGAGCAGTTCTTC
.	.	TRBJ1-2	TRBV7-2	CASSRFGSYGYTF	TGTGCCAGCAGCCGATTCGGGAGCTATGGCTACACCTTC
.	.	TRBJ2-1	TRBV6-1	CASSARTVGPYNEQFF	TGTGCCAGCAGTGCACGGACAGTGGGACCCTACAATGAGCAGTTCTTC
.	.	TRBJ2-7	TRBV6-1	CASSEREYAVYEQYF	TGTGCCAGCAGTGAACGGGAGTACGCGGTCTACGAGCAGTACTTC
.	.	TRBJ2-3	TRBV7-2	CASSYSLIGSTADTQYF	TGTGCCAGCAGCTACTCCCTGATCGGGAGCACTGCAGATACGCAGTATTTT
.	.	TRBJ1-2	TRBV7-2	CASSLYSVGYGYTF	TGTGCCAGCAGCTTATATAGTGTTGGCTATGGCTACACCTTC
TRBD1	few	TRBJ2-1	TRBV10-3	CAISEWDRLGDNEQFF	TGTGCCATCAGTGAATGGGACAGGCTTGGCGACAATGAGCAGTTCTTC
TRBD1	.	TRBJ1-2	TRBV7-2	CASSLPAPGQVNYGYTF	TGTGCCAGCAGCTTGCCGGCTCCGGGACAGGTGAACTATGGCTACACCTTC
.	.	TRBJ2-2	TRBV19	CASSIAAGLNTGELFF	TGTGCCAGTAGTATAGCGGCAGGGTTGAACACCGGGGAGCTGTTTTTT
.	.	TRBJ2-5	TRBV6-6	CASSYSRDFQETQYF	TGTGCCAGCAGTTACTCGAGGGACTTCCAAGAGACCCAGTACTTC
TRBD2	.	TRBJ2-6	TRBV4-3	CASSQDFDSGLNGANVLTF	TGCGCCAGCAGCCAAGATTTTGATAGCGGGTTGAATGGGGCCAACGTCCTGACTTTC
.	few	TRBJ2-7	TRBV5-1	CASTSGLTVVDEQYF	TGCGCCAGCACCTCGGGTTTGACAGTGGTCGACGAGCAGTACTTC
.	.	TRBJ2-2	TRBV7-7	CASSPQTDTGELFF	TGTGCCAGCAGCCCACAGACAGACACCGGGGAGCTGTTTTTT
TRBD2	.	TRBJ2-1	TRBV5-4	CASSLAGTSAHNEQFF	TGTGCCAGCAGCTTAGCAGGGACTAGCGCCCACAATGAGCAGTTCTTC
.	.	TRBJ2-2	TRBV29-1	CSVHFGRNTGELFF	TGCAGCGTCCATTTTGGCAGAAACACCGGGGAGCTGTTTTTT
.	.	TRBJ2-5	TRBV5-6	CASSLAPSSLRETQYF	TGTGCCAGCAGCTTGGCCCCTAGCTCCCTGAGAGAGACCCAGTACTTC
.	.	TRBJ2-5	TRBV4-3	CASSQDLTRSGGYQETQYF	TGCGCCAGCAGCCAAGATCTTACCAGGTCTGGGGGGTACCAAGAGACCCAGTACTTC
.	.	TRBJ2-2	TRBV2	CASSEASLGFTGELFF	TGTGCCAGCAGTGAGGCCTCCCTTGGTTTCACCGGGGAGCTGTTTTTT
.	.	TRBJ2-3	TRBV5-1	CASSLGGGIADTQYF	TGCGCCAGCAGCTTGGGAGGAGGGATCGCAGATACGCAGTATTTT
.	.	TRBJ1-6	TRBV5-1	CASSLRTGNSPLHF	TGCGCCAGCAGCTTACGCACAGGGAATTCACCCCTCCACTTT
.	.	TRBJ2-3	TRBV29-1	CSVDLRGSDTQYF	TGCAGCGTTGATCTTAGGGGATCAGATACGCAGTATTTT
TRBD1	.	TRBJ2-7	TRBV28	CASTRGTGAYEQYF	TGTGCCAGCACTCGCGGGACAGGAGCCTACGAGCAGTACTTC
.	.	TRBJ2-2	TRBV6-6	CASWQGNTGELFF	TGTGCCAGCTGGCAGGGGAACACCGGGGAGCTGTTTTTT
TRBD2	.	TRBJ2-7	TRBV4-1	CASSQDSSGSPYEQYF	TGCGCCAGCAGCCAAGATAGTAGCGGGAGTCCCTACGAGCAGTACTTC
.	.	TRBJ2-5	TRBV5-6	CASSWIGGSKETQYF	TGTGCCAGCAGCTGGATCGGGGGTTCCAAGGAGACCCAGTACTTC
TRBD2	once	TRBJ2-1	TRBV6-1	CASSYWRGNEQFF	TGTGCCAGCAGCTACTGGCGGGGGAATGAGCAGTTCTTC
TRBD1	.	TRBJ1-2	TRBV6-4	CASSDGDRGGYTF	TGTGCCAGCAGTGACGGGGACAGGGGTGGCTACACCTTC
TRBD2	.	TRBJ2-1	TRBV28	CASSLRTSGRYDNEQFF	TGTGCCAGCAGTTTAAGGACTAGCGGGAGGTACGACAATGAGCAGTTCTTC
.	.	TRBJ1-6	TRBV10-3	CASGPGTGNSPLHF	TGTGCCAGCGGGCCGGGAACGGGTAATTCACCCCTCCACTTT
.	few	TRBJ2-1	TRBV7-2	CASTLDPSSYNEQFF	TGTGCCAGCACCCTAGACCCAAGCTCCTACAATGAGCAGTTCTTC
.	.	TRBJ1-2	TRBV6-5	CASSYGAYYGYTF	TGTGCCAGCAGTTACGGGGCCTACTATGGCTACACCTTC
.	.	TRBJ2-6	TRBV19	CASSQTGIGANVLTF	TGTGCCAGTAGTCAAACAGGGATCGGGGCCAACGTCCTGACTTTC
TRBD2	few	TRBJ2-2	TRBV5-6	CASSPLKLAGVGTGELFF	TGTGCCAGCAGCCCCTTGAAACTAGCGGGAGTGGGTACCGGGGAGCTGTTTTTT
.	.	TRBJ2-5	TRBV2	CASSTGSRETQYF	TGTGCCAGCAGTACCGGGAGCAGAGAGACCCAGTACTTC
TRBD2	.	TRBJ2-2	TRBV9	CASSAPSSGGELFF	TGTGCCAGCAGCGCCCCCTCTAGCGGCGGGGAGCTGTTTTTT
.	.	TRBJ2-7	TRBV14	CASSQVSYEQYF	TGTGCCAGCAGCCAAGTATCCTACGAGCAGTACTTC
.	.	TRBJ2-3	TRBV7-8	CASSPTLRSVPSTDTQYF	TGTGCCAGCAGTCCCACCCTCCGGAGCGTTCCTAGCACAGATACGCAGTATTTT
.	.	TRBJ1-2	TRBV5-1	CASSLVAGLDHGYTF	TGCGCCAGCAGCTTGGTTGCTGGACTCGACCATGGCTACACCTTC
.	.	TRBJ2-2	TRBV19	CASSIRRTGELFF	TGTGCCAGTAGTATAAGGCGGACCGGGGAGCTGTTTTTT
.	.	TRBJ1-1	TRBV11-1	CASSFGGNTEAFF	TGTGCCAGCAGCTTCGGGGGTAACACTGAAGCTTTCTTT
.	few	TRBJ1-1	TRBV18	CASSRRQGFDMNTEAFF	TGTGCCAGCTCACGACGGCAGGGCTTCGATATGAACACTGAAGCTTTCTTT